These 22 T cell receptor beta chains share one sample of origin, sequenced in a study of vaccination effects on CD4 cells after COVID-19. The method was immunoSEQ multiplex PCR; TCRdb's version includes in-frame clones alone and lacks a portion of them. Of tens of thousands of clones listed, about 80% are singletons. CD4+ T cells specific for antigen were expanded with viral peptide pools by the ViraFEST assay before sequencing. Following an approximately ten-day culture, CD4+ T cells were purified. The participants, recipients of two vaccine doses, got either BNT162b2 or mRNA-1273. These receptors lack a known antigen. The material was CD4+ T cells from PBMCs cultured with HCoV-229E spike peptides, obtained after COVID-19 vaccination. The receptors here all came from a human donor who received a COVID-19 vaccine.

This sequence joins TRBV6-5 and TRBJ2-7; D uncertain. Germline lookup yields CDR1 MNHEY and CDR2 SVGAGI. Trimming took 7 bases from V and 3 from J, leaving 10 bases between them. This CDR3 comprises 12 residues. As DNA, the CDR3 is TGTGCCAGCACCGACGGAGTCTACGAGCAGTACGTC. Translation gives CASTDGVYEQYV.

Notes on this clone: The sample carries other DNA sequences with the same CDR3. The chain has TRBV18 and TRBJ1-1, with a possible D match to TRBD1 (5 bases). V lost 6 bases, J lost 0 bases, and 8 bases lay in between. Germline V gene lookup returns CDR1 KGHSH and CDR2 LQKENI. This CDR3 comprises 13 residues. In DNA, the CDR3 is TGTGCCAGCTCCGAGGGGATGAACACTGAAGCTTTCTTT. Its protein product is CASSEGMNTEAFF.

V is TRBV9 and J is TRBJ2-1; 10 bases fit TRBD1. This CDR3 is built from 15 residues. CDR1 and CDR2 (germline): SGDLS, YYNGEE. Trimming at V came to 4 bases and at J to 7 bases, leaving 8 bases not matched to a gene. CDR3: CASSPETGGLNEQFF. The CDR3 nucleotides read TGTGCCAGCAGCCCAGAGACAGGGGGCTTGAATGAGCAGTTCTTC.

The chain carries TRBV2 and TRBJ1-1; D is perhaps TRBD1 (5 bases). Trimming took off 8 bases at V and 0 bases at J, with 10 bases between the two ends. Germline CDR1 reads SNHLY; CDR2 reads FYNNEI. This CDR3 has 13 amino acids. The CDR3 protein is CASSRQLNTEAFF. In DNA form, the CDR3 reads TGTGCCAGCTCGAGACAGCTGAACACTGAAGCTTTCTTT.

The chain carries TRBV29-1 and TRBJ1-1; 8 bases line up with TRBD1. The CDR3 runs 14 residues. Trimming removed 4 bases from V and 1 base from J; junction bases left unmatched: 5. The germline V gene encodes CDR1 SQVTM and CDR2 ANQGSEA. The chain's CDR3 is CSVARGTGNTEAFF. The CDR3 coding sequence is TGCAGCGTTGCTAGAGGGACAGGGAACACTGAAGCTTTCTTT.

This clone was seen a handful of times. The V gene is TRBV7-8, the J gene TRBJ1-2; possibly TRBD1 for D (6 bases). Germline lookup yields CDR1 SGHVS and CDR2 FQNEAQ. V gave up 5 bases and J gave up 6 bases, with 13 bases separating them. The CDR3 is 13 residues long. The CDR3 DNA is TGTGCCAGCAGCACTCGAGGGGGTGATGGCTACACCTTC. This gives the protein CASSTRGGDGYTF.

This chain connects TRBV30 to TRBJ1-5, with a possible D match to TRBD1 (5 bases). This CDR3 contains 16 residues. Trimming shortened V by 0 bases and J by 0 bases, and 12 bases separated the two germline ends. CDR1 GTSNPN and CDR2 SVGIG come from the germline V gene (reference sequence). The CDR3 protein is CAWSVSGQYSNQPQHF. In DNA form, the CDR3 reads TGTGCCTGGAGTGTATCGGGGCAGTATAGCAATCAGCCCCAGCATTTT.

This clone was counted a single time. The genes are TRBV21-1 and TRBJ1-2; the tabulated D call, TRBD1, remains unverified against the DNA. TRBV21-1 is classified as a pseudogene. The length of the CDR3 is 17 residues. CDR3 DNA: TGTGCCAGCAGCAACCAAAACGTACAGGGATTAGGCTATGGCTACACCTTC. This gives the protein CASSNQNVQGLGYGYTF.

The chain links TRBV5-5 to TRBJ2-2; D remains ambiguous. The germline CDR1 and CDR2 sequences are SGHKS and YYEKEE (reference sequence). V gave up 4 bases and J gave up 3 bases, with 4 bases separating them. The CDR3 is made up of 12 amino acids. The CDR3 protein is CASSQYTGELFF. The DNA for the CDR3 is TGTGCCAGCAGCCAATACACCGGGGAGCTGTTTTTT.

This chain joins TRBV6-5 and TRBJ1-5, with TRBD1 matching 8 bases. With 5 bases clipped from V and 6 bases from J, the junction kept 3 bases outside the gene matches. The CDR3 has 13 residues. The germline CDR1 and CDR2 sequences are MNHEY and SVGAGI. This CDR3 reads CASSTRGLQPQHF. Written as DNA, the CDR3 is TGTGCCAGCAGTACCAGGGGGCTTCAGCCCCAGCATTTT.

In its sample, this clone was seen a few times. The chain uses TRBV7-2 and TRBJ1-5; no clear D. This CDR3 is 13 amino acids long. The germline V gene encodes CDR1 SGHTA and CDR2 FQGNSA. Trimming took 5 bases from V and 3 from J, leaving 8 bases between them. The CDR3 DNA sequence: TGTGCCAGCAGCCACGGATACAATCAGCCCCAGCATTTT. Its translation is CASSHGYNQPQHF. Full variable domain (missing parts from reference TRBV7-2 and TRBJ1-5): GAGVSQSPSNKVTEKGKDVELRCDPISGHTALYWYRQSLGQGLEFLIYFQGNSAPDKSGLPSDRFSAERTGGSVSTLTIQRTQQEDSAVYLCASSHGYNQPQHFGDGTRLSIL.

V usage is TRBV3-1 (or the pseudogene TRBV3-2) and J usage is TRBJ1-1, with unresolved D. Germline CDR1 and CDR2: LGHDT and YNNKEL (reference sequence). The CDR3 runs to 15 residues. Between the trimmed V and J ends, which lost 4 bases and 3 bases, there was a span of 15 bases. CDR3 region: CASSLGVQTDTEAFF. The CDR3 nucleotides are TGTGCCAGCAGCCTCGGGGTCCAGACTGACACTGAAGCTTTCTTT.

The chain is built from TRBV28 and TRBJ2-1; D gene uncertain. CDR1 and CDR2 from the germline V gene are MDHEN and SYDVKM. The CDR3 contains 16 residues. Trimming took off 9 bases at V and 5 bases at J, with 23 bases between the two ends. The CDR3 is CASHTPLIRGHNEQFF. The CDR3 DNA follows: TGTGCCAGTCATACCCCACTAATTAGAGGTCACAATGAGCAGTTCTTC.

This chain links TRBV6-5 with TRBJ2-3; D is uncertain. V was pared by 3 bases and J by 1 base, with 8 bases between. Germline CDR1 and CDR2: MNHEY and SVGAGI. The CDR3 covers 14 residues. The DNA of the CDR3 is TGTGCCAGCAGTTATACGGACCGCACAGATACGCAGTATTTT. As protein: CASSYTDRTDTQYF.

The V gene is TRBV28, the J gene TRBJ1-5; D gene uncertain. CDR1 and CDR2 (germline): MDHEN, SYDVKM. This CDR3 comprises 14 residues. V lost 6 bases to trimming and J lost 3 bases, with 12 bases between them. The CDR3 sequence: CASRPGPLNQPQHF. CDR3 DNA: TGTGCCAGCAGACCCGGACCGCTCAATCAGCCCCAGCATTTT.

A single count supports this clone. The V gene is TRBV19, the J gene TRBJ1-2, with 8 nucleotides matching TRBD1. This CDR3 has 15 residues. Trimming removed 5 bases from V and 2 bases from J; junction bases left unmatched: 7. Looked up from germline, CDR1 is LNHDA and CDR2 is SQIVND (reference sequence). The CDR3 reads CASSYPDRVNYGYTF. CDR3 in DNA: TGTGCCAGTAGTTACCCGGACAGGGTAAACTATGGCTACACCTTC.

This sequence joins TRBV7-2 and TRBJ1-5; 7 bases are shared with TRBD1. The CDR3 is 14 residues long. Germline assignment: CDR1 SGHTA and CDR2 FQGNSA. With V trimmed by 4 bases and J by 3 bases, 3 bases remained unmatched. The CDR3 sequence: CASSSGQANQPQHF. For the CDR3, the DNA is TGTGCCAGCAGCTCCGGACAGGCCAATCAGCCCCAGCATTTT.

This chain joins TRBV7-2 and TRBJ1-1, with TRBD1 matching 10 bases. CDR1 and CDR2 from the germline V gene are SGHTA and FQGNSA. The CDR3 runs to 14 residues. J was trimmed by 7 bases and V by 5 bases; bases with no gene match: 7. CDR3 amino acids: CASSVRQGAIEAFF. The CDR3 DNA follows: TGTGCCAGCAGCGTACGACAGGGGGCTATTGAAGCTTTCTTT.

The chain recombines TRBV6-1 with TRBJ1-3, with a possible D match to TRBD1 (5 bases). The CDR3 runs 15 residues. The V gene lost 6 bases and the J gene lost 0 bases, with 12 bases spanning the gap. CDR1 is MNHNS, CDR2 SASEGT, per germline. Here the CDR3 DNA reads TGTGCCAGCAGCCGGGACGGGATCTCTGGAAACACCATATATTTT. It yields the protein CASSRDGISGNTIYF.

The rearrangement joins TRBV19 to TRBJ1-5; no clear D. This CDR3 region has 12 residues. Trimming shortened V by 3 bases and J by 7 bases, and 7 bases separated the two germline ends. Germline CDR1 is LNHDA and CDR2 is SQIVND (reference sequence). The CDR3 reads CASSMRAQPQHF. The CDR3 bases are TGTGCCAGTAGTATGCGGGCGCAGCCCCAGCATTTT.

This clone was counted a single time. The rearrangement links TRBV30 to TRBJ2-5; 7 nucleotides agree with TRBD1. The V gene's germline CDR1 is GTSNPN and CDR2 SVGIG (reference sequence). V lost 5 bases and J lost 1; bases outside the gene matches: 4. The CDR3 covers 13 residues. CDR3 region: CAWSRDSQETQYF. DNA for the CDR3: TGTGCCTGGTCCCGGGACAGCCAAGAGACCCAGTACTTC.

This chain uses TRBV2 with TRBJ1-6, with 7 positions matching TRBD1. V gave up 5 bases and J gave up 10 bases; unmatched junction bases: 5. CDR1 SNHLY and CDR2 FYNNEI come from the germline V gene. The CDR3 runs 13 residues. CDR3 nucleotides: TGTGCCAGCAGTCTTCGGACAGGATCACCCCTCCACTTT. Translating it yields CASSLRTGSPLHF.